These 18 T cell receptor beta chains share one sample of origin, sequenced in a study of regulatory T cells in long-lasting Graves disease. Arm-PCR of CDR3 regions and iRepertoire HTBI primers were used to build TCR beta libraries. MiXCR, applied by TCRdb to the multiplex PCR reads, yields one record per CDR3 protein. The table lists 450,000 to 600,000 distinct CDR3 sequences, around 15% of them singletons. Regarding time point: newly diagnosed GD, antithyroid drugs for less than 3 months. RNA isolated from PBMCs was used to make the TCR library. Separately, the same data were catalogued under a study of T cells in Graves' hyperthyroidism and ophthalmopathy.

Specimen: peripheral blood mononuclear cells (PBMCs), collected at new diagnosis, from a patient treated with antithyroid drugs. The receptors were sampled from a man aged 35-49 years with Graves disease.

This clonotype was observed many times. CDR3 sequence reads: CAWKGILNSPLHF. The CDR3 nucleotides read TGTGCCTGGAAGGGGATTCTTAATTCACCCCTCCACTTT. This chain links TRBV30 with TRBJ1-6, with TRBD1 as a possible D gene (5 bases). The CDR3 loop spans 13 amino acids. CDR1 GTSNPN and CDR2 SVGIG come from the germline V gene (reference sequence). Trimming took off 4 bases at V and 6 bases at J, with 10 bases between the two ends.

This chain joins TRBV5-1 and TRBJ2-7; tentatively, D is TRBD2 (5 bases). CDR1 and CDR2 (germline): SGHRS, YFSETQ. The length of the CDR3 is 13 residues. V lost 0 bases, J lost 6 bases, and 10 bases lay in between. The CDR3 sequence is CASSLGTAGEQYF. CDR3 nucleotide sequence: TGCGCCAGCAGCTTGGGGACTGCTGGCGAGCAGTACTTC. Full variable domain (missing parts from reference TRBV5-1 and TRBJ2-7): KAGVTQTPRYLIKTRGQQVTLSCSPISGHRSVSWYQQTPGQGLQFLFEYFSETQRNKGNFPGRFSGRQFSNSRSEMNVSTLELGDSALYLCASSLGTAGEQYFGPGTRLTVT.

This clonotype was detected only once. The chain is built from TRBV6-1 and TRBJ1-1; 7 nucleotides match TRBD1. V lost 6 bases and J lost 1; bases outside the gene matches: 11. Germline CDR1 MNHNS, CDR2 SASEGT. This CDR3 comprises 16 residues. CDR3 bases: TGTGCCAGCAGGGGAACAGGGGTGAGGGCGAACACTGAAGCTTTCTTT. This translates into CASRGTGVRANTEAFF.

Ten or more counts support this clonotype. This chain links TRBV28 with TRBJ2-5; TRBD2 might be the D (6 bases). V was trimmed by 2 bases and J by 7 bases, leaving 8 bases between them. CDR1 MDHEN and CDR2 SYDVKM come from the germline V gene. CDR3 length: 12 amino acids. CDR3 nucleotide sequence: TGTGCCAGCAGTTTACAGGAGGGGACCCAGTACTTC. It translates to CASSLQEGTQYF.

This clonotype showed up many times. The chain has TRBV18 and TRBJ1-1; a possible D gene is TRBD1 (6 bases). The CDR3 length is 14 residues. CDR1 is KGHSH, CDR2 LQKENI, per germline. V was shortened by 5 bases and J by 1 base, with 11 bases between the two germline ends. CDR3 in DNA: TGTGCCAGCTCATCGAGCAGGGGGAACACTGAAGCTTTCTTT. Translating gives CASSSSRGNTEAFF.

The sample holds many counts of this clonotype. The rearrangement uses TRBV15 and TRBJ2-5; TRBD2 matches 8 bases. Losses at the gene ends were 3 bases for V and 9 bases for J; bases not matched to a gene: 12. Looked up from germline, CDR1 is LNHNV and CDR2 is YYDKDF (reference sequence). This CDR3 has 15 residues. The CDR3 region is CATSRQTSEHGAQYF. Written as DNA, the CDR3 is TGTGCCACCAGCAGGCAGACTAGCGAACATGGGGCCCAGTACTTC.

This chain links TRBV7-9 with TRBJ2-5, with D possibly matching TRBD1 (5 bases). Germline values: CDR1 SEHNR, CDR2 FQNEAQ (reference sequence). This CDR3 spans 14 amino acids. V lost 5 bases and J 5 bases, leaving 15 bases between the germline ends. CDR3 amino acids: CASSQIRGSETQYF. DNA of the CDR3: TGTGCCAGCAGCCAAATTAGGGGTAGCGAGACCCAGTACTTC.

There are many counts of this clonotype. V is TRBV20-1 and J is TRBJ2-3; 12 positions agree with TRBD1. Germline V CDR1 and CDR2: DFQATT, SNEGSKA (reference sequence). The V and J ends lost 4 bases and 5 bases, in that order; junction bases with no gene match: 7. The CDR3 has 15 amino acids. This CDR3 reads CSAIRDRGLEDTQYF. CDR3 nucleotides: TGCAGTGCTATCCGGGACAGGGGGCTAGAAGATACGCAGTATTTT.

As concerns this clonotype: Relative to the germline gene, one junction end is altered; a read error may explain this. The gene calls are TRBV7-9 and TRBJ2-7; D uncertain. The CDR3 runs to 11 residues. Per the germline V gene, CDR1 is SEHNR and CDR2 is FQNEAQ (reference sequence). In DNA form, the CDR3 reads TGTGCCAGCAGCGCTGGTTCTGTAACGGCCTTC. It translates to CASSAGSVTAF.

This clonotype was found a few times. This rearrangement joins TRBV28 to TRBJ2-1; 11 nucleotides align to TRBD2. The CDR3 length is 17 residues. Germline CDR1 and CDR2: MDHEN and SYDVKM. V trimming: 3 bases; J trimming: 2 bases; junction bases outside the gene matches: 6. The CDR3 is CASSFPGTSGTYNEQFF. CDR3 sequence (DNA): TGTGCCAGCAGTTTCCCGGGGACTAGCGGTACCTACAATGAGCAGTTCTTC.

This clonotype was seen repeatedly, ten times or more. The V and J genes are TRBV11-3 and TRBJ2-3, with D possibly matching TRBD1 (6 bases). The V gene lost 4 bases and the J gene lost 5 bases, with 10 bases spanning the gap. Germline V lookup: CDR1 SGHNT, CDR2 YENEEA. The CDR3 consists of 13 residues. The CDR3 DNA reads TGTGCCAGCAGCTGGGGGCGGAGAGATACGCAGTATTTT. Translated: CASSWGRRDTQYF.

This chain connects TRBV9 to TRBJ2-1; 11 nucleotides agree with TRBD2. From germline, CDR1 is SGDLS and CDR2 YYNGEE. V lost 3 bases, J lost 0 bases, and 8 bases stayed unmatched. The CDR3 is 18 residues long. The CDR3 bases are TGTGCCAGCAGCGAGGAGACTAGCGGGATGAGCTCCTACAATGAGCAGTTCTTC. Translation: CASSEETSGMSSYNEQFF.

This clonotype turned up a few times. This may arise from a read error, as a much more abundant clone is one base away. The chain recombines TRBV20-1 with TRBJ2-1; D may be TRBD2 (6 bases). There are 15 residues in the CDR3. CDR1 and CDR2 from the germline V gene are DFQATT and SNEGSKA (reference sequence). The CDR3, as DNA: TGCAGTGCTAGAGATTGGCGGGACTCCTACAATAAGCAGTTCTTC. Amino acids: CSARDWRDSYNKQFF.

This clonotype was seen at least ten times. The chain recombines TRBV7-3 with TRBJ2-1; 8 bases line up with TRBD2. Germline trimming cut 5 bases from V and 0 bases from J; bases unmatched to any gene: 12. There are 18 residues in the CDR3. Germline CDR1 is SGHTA and CDR2 is FQGTGA. The CDR3 DNA sequence: TGTGCCAGCAGCCCCACGGGGGGGACTGTCAGCTCCTACAATGAGCAGTTCTTC. It codes for CASSPTGGTVSSYNEQFF.

This clonotype was counted ten times or more. The chain links TRBV6-1 to TRBJ1-5; a weak D match, TRBD1 (6 bases). CDR3 length: 15 residues. CDR1 and CDR2 (germline): MNHNS, SASEGT. V was pared by 7 bases and J by 3 bases, with 16 bases between. The DNA for the CDR3 is TGTGCCAGCACTCGATCGGACAGTTACAATCAGCCCCAGCATTTT. Amino acids: CASTRSDSYNQPQHF.

This clonotype came up many times. The CDR3 region is CSARAPREGDTQYF. CDR3 nucleotides: TGCAGTGCTAGAGCCCCACGGGAGGGCGATACGCAGTATTTT. V and J are TRBV20-1 and TRBJ2-3; 8 positions agree with TRBD2. V gave up 1 base and J gave up 6 bases; unmatched junction bases: 6. This CDR3 has 14 residues. CDR1 is DFQATT and CDR2 is SNEGSKA in the germline V gene (reference sequence).

The chain recombines TRBV29-1 with TRBJ2-5; D remains unclear. V lost 4 bases and J 0 bases, leaving 6 bases between the germline ends. The CDR3 consists of 12 residues. The germline V gene encodes CDR1 SQVTM and CDR2 ANQGSEA. CDR3 in DNA: TGCAGCGTTGTGTCGAACCAAGAGACCCAGTACTTC. This codes for CSVVSNQETQYF.

The chain uses TRBV12-5 and TRBJ2-5; D is ambiguous. V shed 0 bases and J shed 5 bases, with 10 bases lying between them. CDR3 length equals 14 residues. The germline CDR1 and CDR2 sequences are LGHNT and FRNRAP. Here the CDR3 reads CASGLVSFGETQYF. The DNA for the CDR3 is TGTGCTAGTGGTTTGGTATCGTTCGGGGAGACCCAGTACTTC.